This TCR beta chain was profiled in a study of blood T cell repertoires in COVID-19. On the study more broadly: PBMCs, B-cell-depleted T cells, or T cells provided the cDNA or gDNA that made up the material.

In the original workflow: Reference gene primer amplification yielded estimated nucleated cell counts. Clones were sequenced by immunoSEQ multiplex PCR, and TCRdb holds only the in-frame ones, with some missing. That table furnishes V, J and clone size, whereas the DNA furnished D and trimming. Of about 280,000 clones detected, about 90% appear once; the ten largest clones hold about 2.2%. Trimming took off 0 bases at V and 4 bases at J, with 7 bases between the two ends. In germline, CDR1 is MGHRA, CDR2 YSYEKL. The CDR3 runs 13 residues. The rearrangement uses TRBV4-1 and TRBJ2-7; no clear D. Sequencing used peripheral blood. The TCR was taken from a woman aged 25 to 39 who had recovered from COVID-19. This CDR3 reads CASSQDLAYEQYF. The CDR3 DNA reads TGCGCCAGCAGCCAAGATCTGGCTTACGAGCAGTACTTC.